The subject of this entry is one T cell receptor (beta chain). Its antigen is unidentified. Treatment noted: oral pan-JAK inhibitor, 5-10 mg twice daily. The authors sorted CD4+ and CD8+ T cells from PBMCs. The length of the CDR3 is 12 residues. The germline CDR1 and CDR2 sequences are SGHDT and YYEEEE. With 5 bases removed from V and 3 bases from J, the gap between germline ends came to 9 bases. This entry belongs to a study of CD8+ T cells in alopecia areata. At the level of the study: Tofacitinib continued for 6 to 18 months and was then withheld for 6 months.

Following RNA extraction, reverse transcription yielded cDNA that acted as the sequencing template. Assay: immunoSEQ multiplex PCR; the TCRdb copy retains only in-frame clones and omits some. Here the sample spans 100,000 to 120,000 clones, around three fifths being singletons. Study-wide findings and caveats: Alphabeta T cells residing in normal skin are also sequenced in scalp samples.

The chain joins TRBV5-6 to TRBJ2-7; the D gene could be TRBD1 or TRBD2 (5 bases each). This sequence originates from a human donor with alopecia areata. This specimen was CD4+ T cells sorted from blood, taken at week 24, from a patient treated with tofacitinib. CDR3 DNA sequence: TGTGCCAGCAGTCCGAGGGGCTACGAGCAGTACTTC. This encodes CASSPRGYEQYF.